A single sample gave rise to the 5 T cell receptor beta chains below, sequenced in a study of shared clonotypes between healthy human individuals. Repertoires were generated with immunoSEQ multiplex PCR, while TCRdb's copy carries only in-frame clones and drops some. The data show about 490,000 clones, around 80% seen once. The sequenced material came from PBMCs. The source of these receptors is a woman between 40 and 55 years old in good health. Some clones in this sample may be carry-over from other donors' samples.

The V call is TRBV7-8, the J call TRBJ2-5; a weak D match, TRBD2 (5 bases). CDR3 length: 14 residues. Germline lookup yields CDR1 SGHVS and CDR2 FQNEAQ. Trimming removed 0 bases from V and 5 bases from J, with 10 bases in between. The CDR3, as DNA: TGTGCCAGCAGCTTAGCGCTAGCCGGGGAGACCCAGTACTTC. Translated: CASSLALAGETQYF. Full variable domain (outside the CDR3, taken from reference TRBV7-8 and TRBJ2-5): GAGVSQSPRYKVAKRGQDVALRCDPISGHVSLFWYQQALGQGPEFLTYFQNEAQLDKSGLPSDRFFAERPEGSVSTLKIQRTQQEDSAVYLCASSLALAGETQYFGPGTRLLVL.

Regarding this clone: Lacking the conserved final phenylalanine or tryptophan, this CDR3 likely reflects a read error. The chain is built from TRBV5-8 and TRBJ2-7; weak D call: TRBD2 (7 bases). This CDR3 has 14 residues. Germline CDR1 reads SGHTS; CDR2 reads YDEGEE. V dropped 6 bases and J dropped 7 bases, with 20 bases sitting between them. The CDR3 nucleotides read TGTGCCAGCACCCGAGGCGGGGGCCGCGTGGAGCAGTACCTC. It specifies CASTRGGGRVEQYL.

V gene TRBV9 combines with J gene TRBJ1-1, with D uncertain. V lost 0 bases to trimming and J lost 5 bases, with 11 bases between them. Germline lookup yields CDR1 SGDLS and CDR2 YYNGEE. This CDR3 comprises 14 residues. CDR3 DNA: TGTGCCAGCAGCGTAGGGTACAGTGTTACTGAAGCTTTCTTT. Residues: CASSVGYSVTEAFF.

Comment on this clone: Mismatch with germline at one junction end may stem from a read error. The V call is TRBV7-8, the J call TRBJ1-5, with a possible D match to TRBD1 (5 bases). The CDR3 loop spans 16 amino acids. The V gene's germline CDR1 is SGHVS and CDR2 FQNEAQ. The DNA for the CDR3 is TGTGCCAACAGCTTAGTTGGAGGGGATAACGATCAGCCCCAGCATTTT. It translates to CANSLVGGDNDQPQHF. Together with reference TRBV7-8 and TRBJ1-5, the CDR3 gives the full variable domain: GAGVSQSPRYKVAKRGQDVALRCDPISGHVSLFWYQQALGQGPEFLTYFQNEAQLDKSGLPSDRFFAERPEGSVSTLKIQRTQQEDSAVYLCANSLVGGDNDQPQHFGDGTRLSIL.

The chain joins TRBV28 to TRBJ1-2; D is uncertain. Per the germline V gene, CDR1 is MDHEN and CDR2 is SYDVKM. CDR3 size: 13 residues. Trimming left V 4 bases short and J 2 bases short, with 8 bases between. For the CDR3, the DNA is TGTGCCAGCAGTTCTGGAAGGAACTATGGCTACACCTTC. Its translation: CASSSGRNYGYTF.